This T cell receptor (beta chain) originates from a study of T cell responses to AZD1222 COVID-19 vaccine (dated by TCRdb to the early 2020s). About the study as a whole: TCR sequencing covered approximately 230 trial participants: 207 given two doses of AZD1222 and 26 given two doses of MenACWY control vaccine. Enrollment into the trials was organized by age into subgroups of 18-55, 56-69 and 70-plus years, and those subgroups contained about 160, 30 and 59 TCR-sequenced participants, respectively. On the study overall, not on this receptor specifically: CD4 TCRs associated with the vaccine covered the entire spike protein, and the dominant responses were in regions 160-218 and 743-854. Epitopes outside the regions mutated in the B.1.351 and B.1.1.7 variants were reportedly recognized by nearly half of the unique spike-specific TCRs. Participants were mostly white British and included more females than males, and it was suggested by the authors that clonal diversity may have been underestimated. Spike-specific TCR breadth and depth rose significantly after two AZD1222 doses compared with day 0 and with MenACWY recipients. The 56-69-year group was small, and its depth increase did not reach significance, likely because of low power. Conclusions about previously exposed vaccinees are limited because only five to seven AZD1222 recipients were SARS-CoV-2 seropositive at baseline. Because no day 14 peak-response samples were available, the repertoires could be characterized only after the peak T cell response.

The sample's time point label, decoded: about 28 days (+/-7) after the second vaccine dose. The label giving this sample's treatment or condition can be read as: meningococcal conjugate vaccine given as trial control. The vaccinee samples were drawn from two UK trials, COV001 and COV002, one of which was a single-blind randomized controlled phase 2/3 trial testing AZD1222 (ChAdOx1 nCoV-19) in healthy adults. Trial participant PBMC samples were collected at day 0 and day 28 after the second dose for TCRbeta chain sequencing. On this clone itself: The antigen this receptor binds is unknown. One base away there is no much larger clone; base qualities are not given.

The CDR3 regions of human TCRbeta chains were analyzed by immunosequencing. Concerning the study's data processing: Repertoire TCRs were matched against a reference library of SARS-CoV-2-specific TCRs generated with the MIRA antigen-specificity platform. Breadth meant the fraction of unique TCRs that were SARS-CoV-2-associated, whereas depth meant the fraction of total T cells that were SARS-CoV-2-associated. Using the MIRA data, each spike-specific TCR was mapped to the spike region that the TCR reacts to and placed in a CD4 or CD8 class. Log10-transformed breadth and depth values were compared by one-way ANOVA with Sidak's multiple comparisons tests. The immuneACCESS repertoire file appears here via TCRdb, limited to in-frame rearrangements. These files lack a portion of the clones; in checked studies, under half of the deficit traces to unresolved V genes, and the cause of the others is not known. V and J calls and clone size are those listed in that table; D and trimming were worked out from the DNA. The sample yields approximately 180,000 clones; approximately 90% were counted once. 3.5% to 5.5% of the sample belongs to the ten largest clones.

The source was peripheral blood, collected 28 days after the second dose of the MenACWY control vaccine. This clonotype was sampled from an adult who received the MenACWY meningococcal vaccine as a control.

This receptor carries the CDR3 CATRIDTQETQYF. The DNA sequence is TGTGCCACCAGGATAGACACTCAAGAGACCCAGTACTTC. The sequence links TRBV15 to TRBJ2-5, with the D gene call left open. The junction shows trimming of 6 bases on V and 2 bases on J, plus 10 bases between the germline ends. From the cysteine through the phenylalanine, the CDR3 covers 13 amino acids. The kept DNA is CDR3 alone, 39 bases in frame from the first base. From the germline V gene (reference sequence), CDR1 is LNHNV and CDR2 is YYDKDF.